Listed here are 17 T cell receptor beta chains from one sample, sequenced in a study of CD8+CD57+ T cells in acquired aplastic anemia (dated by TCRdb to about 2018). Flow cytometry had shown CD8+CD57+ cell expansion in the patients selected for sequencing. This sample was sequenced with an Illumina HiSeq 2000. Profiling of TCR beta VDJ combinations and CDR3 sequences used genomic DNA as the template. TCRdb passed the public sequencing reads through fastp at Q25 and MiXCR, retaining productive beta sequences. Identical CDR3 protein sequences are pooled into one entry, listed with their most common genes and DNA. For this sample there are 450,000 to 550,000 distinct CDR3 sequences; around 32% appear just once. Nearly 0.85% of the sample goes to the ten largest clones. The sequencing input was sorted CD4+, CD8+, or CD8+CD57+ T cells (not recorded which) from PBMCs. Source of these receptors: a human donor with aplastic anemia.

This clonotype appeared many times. CDR3 nucleotide sequence: TGTGCCAGCAGCTTAGGGGTCTACTATGGCTACACCTTC. Translated: CASSLGVYYGYTF. This chain connects TRBV7-9 to TRBJ1-2; D is unresolved. The CDR3 loop spans 13 amino acids. Per the germline V gene, CDR1 is SEHNR and CDR2 is FQNEAQ (reference sequence). The ends were cut back, 1 base at V and 3 bases at J, with 6 bases in the middle.

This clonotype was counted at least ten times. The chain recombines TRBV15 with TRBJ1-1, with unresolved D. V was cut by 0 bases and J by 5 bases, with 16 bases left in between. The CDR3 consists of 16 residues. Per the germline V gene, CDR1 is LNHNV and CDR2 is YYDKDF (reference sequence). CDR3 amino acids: CATSREGSRSLTEAFF. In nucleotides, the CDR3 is TGTGCCACCAGCAGAGAAGGGTCCAGGAGTCTTACTGAAGCTTTCTTT.

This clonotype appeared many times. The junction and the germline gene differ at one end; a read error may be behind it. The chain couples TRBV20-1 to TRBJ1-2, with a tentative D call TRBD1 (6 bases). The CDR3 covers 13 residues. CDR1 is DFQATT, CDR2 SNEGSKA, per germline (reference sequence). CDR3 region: CSARGWDNFGYTF. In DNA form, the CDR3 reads TGCAGTGCTAGAGGTTGGGACAACTTTGGCTACACCTTC.

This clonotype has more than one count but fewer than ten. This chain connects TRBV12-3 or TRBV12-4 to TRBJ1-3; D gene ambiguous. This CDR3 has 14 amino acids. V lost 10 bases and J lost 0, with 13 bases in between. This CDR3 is CATKDGHSGNTIYF. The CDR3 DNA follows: TGTGCCACCAAGGACGGCCACTCTGGAAACACCATATATTTT.

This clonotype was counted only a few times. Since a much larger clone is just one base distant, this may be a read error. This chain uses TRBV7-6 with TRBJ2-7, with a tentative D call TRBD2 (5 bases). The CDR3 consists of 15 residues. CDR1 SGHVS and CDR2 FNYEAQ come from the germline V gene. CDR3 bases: TGTGCCAGCGGCTTAGCGCGACTGACTTCCTACGAGCAGTACTTC. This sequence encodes CASGLARLTSYEQYF.

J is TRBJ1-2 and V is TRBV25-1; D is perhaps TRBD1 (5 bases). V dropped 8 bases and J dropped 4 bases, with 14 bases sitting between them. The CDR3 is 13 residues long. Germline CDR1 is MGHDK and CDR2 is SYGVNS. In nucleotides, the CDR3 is TGTGCCAGCTCACCCGGGGGGGTCTATGGCTACACCTTC. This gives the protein CASSPGGVYGYTF.

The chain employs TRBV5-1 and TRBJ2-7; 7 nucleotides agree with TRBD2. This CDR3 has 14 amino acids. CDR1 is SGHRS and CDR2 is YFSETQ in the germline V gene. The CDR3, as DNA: TGCGATAATCAGGAGGCGGGGGAATCCTACGAGCAGTACTTC. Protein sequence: CDNQEAGESYEQYF.

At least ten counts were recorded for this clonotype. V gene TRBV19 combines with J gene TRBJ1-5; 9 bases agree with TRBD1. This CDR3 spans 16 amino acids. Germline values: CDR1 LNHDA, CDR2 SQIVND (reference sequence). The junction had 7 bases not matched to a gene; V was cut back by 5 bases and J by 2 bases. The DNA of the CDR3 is TGTGCCAGTAGTCTACAGGGGGCCGGGGGCAATCAGCCCCAGCATTTT. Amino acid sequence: CASSLQGAGGNQPQHF.

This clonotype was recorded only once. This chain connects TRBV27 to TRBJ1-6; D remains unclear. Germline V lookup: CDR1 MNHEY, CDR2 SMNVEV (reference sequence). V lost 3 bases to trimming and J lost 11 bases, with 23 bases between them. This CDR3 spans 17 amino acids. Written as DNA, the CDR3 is TGTGCCAGCAGTTTCTCCAGGATGAACCGCAACCCCGCACCCCTCCACTTT. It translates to CASSFSRMNRNPAPLHF.

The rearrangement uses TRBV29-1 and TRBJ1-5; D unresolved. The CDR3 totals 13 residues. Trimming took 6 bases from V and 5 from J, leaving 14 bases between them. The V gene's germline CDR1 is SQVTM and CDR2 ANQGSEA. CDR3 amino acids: CSVARGRDQPQHF. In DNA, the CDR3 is TGCAGCGTAGCAAGAGGGAGGGATCAGCCCCAGCATTTT.

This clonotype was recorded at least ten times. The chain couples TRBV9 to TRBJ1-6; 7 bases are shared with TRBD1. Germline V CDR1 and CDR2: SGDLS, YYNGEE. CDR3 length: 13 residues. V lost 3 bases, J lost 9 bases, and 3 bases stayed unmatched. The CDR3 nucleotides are TGTGCCAGCAGCGCCCAGGGGGTTTCACCCCTCCACTTT. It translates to CASSAQGVSPLHF.

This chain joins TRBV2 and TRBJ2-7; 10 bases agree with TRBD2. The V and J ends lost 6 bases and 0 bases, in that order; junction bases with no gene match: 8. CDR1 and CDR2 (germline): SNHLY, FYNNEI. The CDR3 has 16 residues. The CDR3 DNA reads TGTGCCAGCAGGACTTCTAGCGGGAGAATCTCCTACGAGCAGTACTTC. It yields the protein CASRTSSGRISYEQYF.

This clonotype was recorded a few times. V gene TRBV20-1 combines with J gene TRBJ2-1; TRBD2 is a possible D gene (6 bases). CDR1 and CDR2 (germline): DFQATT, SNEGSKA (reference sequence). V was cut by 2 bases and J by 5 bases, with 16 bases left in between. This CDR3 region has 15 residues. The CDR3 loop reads CSARPQTRSHNEQFF. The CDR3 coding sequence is TGCAGTGCTAGACCTCAGACTAGGTCTCACAATGAGCAGTTCTTC.

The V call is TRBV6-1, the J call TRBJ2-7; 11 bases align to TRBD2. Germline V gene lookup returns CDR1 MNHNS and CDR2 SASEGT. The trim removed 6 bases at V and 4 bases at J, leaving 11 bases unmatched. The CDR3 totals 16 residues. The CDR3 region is CASSAAGTSGTYEQYF. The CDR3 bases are TGTGCCAGCAGCGCCGCCGGGACTAGCGGTACGTACGAGCAGTACTTC.

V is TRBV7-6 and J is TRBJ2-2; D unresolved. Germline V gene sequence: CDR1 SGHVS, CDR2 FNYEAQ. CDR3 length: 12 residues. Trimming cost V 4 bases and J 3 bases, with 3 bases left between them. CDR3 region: CASSSDTGELFF. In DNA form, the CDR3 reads TGTGCCAGCAGCTCGGACACCGGGGAGCTGTTTTTT.

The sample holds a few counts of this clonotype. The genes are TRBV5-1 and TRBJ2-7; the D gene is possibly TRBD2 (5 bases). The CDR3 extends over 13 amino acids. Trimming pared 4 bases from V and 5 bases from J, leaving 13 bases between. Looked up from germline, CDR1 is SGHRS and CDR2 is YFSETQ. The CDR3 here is CASSAPGVHEQYF. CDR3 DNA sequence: TGCGCCAGCAGCGCGCCCGGGGTCCACGAGCAGTACTTC.

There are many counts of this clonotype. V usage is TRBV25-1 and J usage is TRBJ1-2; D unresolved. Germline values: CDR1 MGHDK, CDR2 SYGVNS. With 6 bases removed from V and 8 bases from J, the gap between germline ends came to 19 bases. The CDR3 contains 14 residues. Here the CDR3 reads CASSTQTLMGGYTF. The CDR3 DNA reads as TGTGCCAGCAGCACCCAAACTCTCATGGGCGGCTACACCTTC.